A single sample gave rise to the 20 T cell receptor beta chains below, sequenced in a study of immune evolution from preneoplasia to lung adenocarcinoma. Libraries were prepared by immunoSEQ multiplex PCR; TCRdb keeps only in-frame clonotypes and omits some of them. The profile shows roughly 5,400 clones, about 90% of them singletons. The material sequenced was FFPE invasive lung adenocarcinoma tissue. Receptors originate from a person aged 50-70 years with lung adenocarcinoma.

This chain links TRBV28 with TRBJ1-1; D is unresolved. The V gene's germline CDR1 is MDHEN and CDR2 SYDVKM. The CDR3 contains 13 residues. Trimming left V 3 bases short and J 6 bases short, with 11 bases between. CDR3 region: CASSFSGLPEAFF. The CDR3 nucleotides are TGTGCCAGCAGTTTCTCAGGTCTGCCTGAAGCTTTCTTT.

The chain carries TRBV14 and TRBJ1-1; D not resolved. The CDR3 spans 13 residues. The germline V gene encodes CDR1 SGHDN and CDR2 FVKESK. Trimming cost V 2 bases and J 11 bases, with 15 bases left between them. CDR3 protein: CASSQFVGEAAFF. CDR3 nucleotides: TGTGCCAGCAGCCAATTTGTAGGAGAAGCGGCTTTCTTT.

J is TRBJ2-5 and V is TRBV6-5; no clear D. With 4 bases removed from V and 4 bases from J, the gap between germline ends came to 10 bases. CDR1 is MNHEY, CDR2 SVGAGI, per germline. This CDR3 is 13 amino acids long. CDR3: CASSSSGGETQYF. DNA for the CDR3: TGTGCCAGCAGTTCCTCGGGCGGAGAGACCCAGTACTTC.

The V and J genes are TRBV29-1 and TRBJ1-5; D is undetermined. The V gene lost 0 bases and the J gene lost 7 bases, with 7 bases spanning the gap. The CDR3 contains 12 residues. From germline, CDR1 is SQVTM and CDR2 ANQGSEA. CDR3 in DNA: TGCAGCGTTGAAGATGCGGGACAGCCCCAGCATTTT. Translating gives CSVEDAGQPQHF.

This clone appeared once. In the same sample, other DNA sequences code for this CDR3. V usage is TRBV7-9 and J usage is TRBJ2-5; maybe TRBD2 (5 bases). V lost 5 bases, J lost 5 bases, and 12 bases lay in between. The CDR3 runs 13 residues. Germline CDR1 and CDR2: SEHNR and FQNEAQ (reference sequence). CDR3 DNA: TGTGCCAGCAGCCCGGGGAGTCGGGAGACCCAGTACTTC. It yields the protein CASSPGSRETQYF.

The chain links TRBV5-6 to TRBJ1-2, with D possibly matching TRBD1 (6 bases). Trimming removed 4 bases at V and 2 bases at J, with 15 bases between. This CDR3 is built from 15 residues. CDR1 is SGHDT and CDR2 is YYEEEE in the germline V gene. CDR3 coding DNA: TGTGCCAGCAGCGAGCATTTGACAGGAAACTATGGCTACACCTTC. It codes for CASSEHLTGNYGYTF.

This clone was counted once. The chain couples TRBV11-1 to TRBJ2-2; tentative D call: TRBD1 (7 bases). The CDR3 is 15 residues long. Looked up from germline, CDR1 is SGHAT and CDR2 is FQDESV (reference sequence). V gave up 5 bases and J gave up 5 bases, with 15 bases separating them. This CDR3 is CASSQGGRSTGELFF. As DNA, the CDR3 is TGTGCCAGCAGCCAGGGGGGCAGGAGTACCGGGGAGCTGTTTTTT.

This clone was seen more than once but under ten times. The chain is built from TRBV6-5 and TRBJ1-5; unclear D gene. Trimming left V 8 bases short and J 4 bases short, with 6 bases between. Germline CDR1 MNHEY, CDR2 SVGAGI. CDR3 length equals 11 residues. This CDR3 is CASGNNQPQHF. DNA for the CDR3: TGTGCCAGCGGTAATAATCAGCCCCAGCATTTT.

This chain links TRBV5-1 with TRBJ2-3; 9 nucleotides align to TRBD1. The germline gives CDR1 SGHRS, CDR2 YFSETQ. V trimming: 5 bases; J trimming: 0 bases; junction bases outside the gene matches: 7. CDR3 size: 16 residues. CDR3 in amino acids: CASRTGQGTSTDTQYF. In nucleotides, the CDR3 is TGCGCCAGCAGGACGGGACAGGGTACTAGCACAGATACGCAGTATTTT.

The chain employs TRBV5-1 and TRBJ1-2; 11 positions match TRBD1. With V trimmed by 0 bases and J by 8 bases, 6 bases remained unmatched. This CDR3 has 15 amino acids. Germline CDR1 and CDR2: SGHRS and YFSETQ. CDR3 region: CASSLEGQGAWGYTF. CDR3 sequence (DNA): TGCGCCAGCAGCTTGGAAGGACAGGGGGCTTGGGGCTACACCTTC.

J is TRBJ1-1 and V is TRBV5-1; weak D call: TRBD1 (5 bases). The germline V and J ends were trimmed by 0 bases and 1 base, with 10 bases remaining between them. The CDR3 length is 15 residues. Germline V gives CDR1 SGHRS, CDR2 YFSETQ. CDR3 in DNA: TGCGCCAGCAGCTTGGTAGGGGAGTGGAACACTGAAGCTTTCTTT. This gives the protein CASSLVGEWNTEAFF.

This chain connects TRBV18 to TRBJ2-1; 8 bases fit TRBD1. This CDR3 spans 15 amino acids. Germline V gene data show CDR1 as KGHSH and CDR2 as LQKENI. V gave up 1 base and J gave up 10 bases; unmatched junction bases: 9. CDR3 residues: CASSPRRTGSNEQFF. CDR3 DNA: TGTGCCAGCTCACCACGTCGGACAGGGTCGAACGAGCAGTTCTTC.

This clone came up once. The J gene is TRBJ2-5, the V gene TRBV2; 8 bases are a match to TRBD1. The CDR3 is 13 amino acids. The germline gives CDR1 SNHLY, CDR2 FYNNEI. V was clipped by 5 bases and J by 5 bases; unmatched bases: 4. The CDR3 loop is CASSNRGTETQYF. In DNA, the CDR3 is TGTGCCAGCAGTAACAGGGGGACGGAGACCCAGTACTTC.

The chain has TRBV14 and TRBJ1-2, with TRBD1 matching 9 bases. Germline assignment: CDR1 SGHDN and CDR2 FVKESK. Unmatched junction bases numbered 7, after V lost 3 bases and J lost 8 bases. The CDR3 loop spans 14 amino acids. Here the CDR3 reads CASSQLGQGLGYTF. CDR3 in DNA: TGTGCCAGCAGCCAGTTGGGACAGGGCTTGGGCTACACCTTC.

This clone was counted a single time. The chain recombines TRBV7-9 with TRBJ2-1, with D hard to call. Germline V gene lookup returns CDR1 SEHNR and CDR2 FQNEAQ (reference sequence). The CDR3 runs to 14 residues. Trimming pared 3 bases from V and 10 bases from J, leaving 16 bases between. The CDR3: CASSFRTNRWEQFF. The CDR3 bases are TGTGCCAGCAGCTTCCGGACCAACCGGTGGGAGCAGTTCTTC.

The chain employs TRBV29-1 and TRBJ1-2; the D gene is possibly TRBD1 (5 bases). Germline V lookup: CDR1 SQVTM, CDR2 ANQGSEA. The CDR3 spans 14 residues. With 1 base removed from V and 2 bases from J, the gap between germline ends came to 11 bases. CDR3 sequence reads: CSVEGGLPNYGYTF. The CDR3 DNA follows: TGCAGCGTTGAAGGGGGACTCCCGAACTATGGCTACACCTTC.

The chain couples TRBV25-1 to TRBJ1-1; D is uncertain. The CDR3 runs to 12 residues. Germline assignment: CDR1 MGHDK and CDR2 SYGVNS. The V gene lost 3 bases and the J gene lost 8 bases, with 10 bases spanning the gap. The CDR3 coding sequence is TGTGCCAGCAGTGATATGGGCCTGGAAGCTTTCTTT. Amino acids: CASSDMGLEAFF.

CDR3 sequence reads: CAGRGEYNSPLHF. Here the CDR3 DNA reads TGTGCCGGCAGGGGCGAATATAATTCACCCCTCCACTTT. The chain joins TRBV30 to TRBJ1-6; D may be TRBD1 (6 bases). Germline-derived CDR1 and CDR2 are GTSNPN and SVGIG (reference sequence). The V gene lost 8 bases and the J gene lost 4 bases, with 12 bases spanning the gap. The CDR3 has 13 residues.

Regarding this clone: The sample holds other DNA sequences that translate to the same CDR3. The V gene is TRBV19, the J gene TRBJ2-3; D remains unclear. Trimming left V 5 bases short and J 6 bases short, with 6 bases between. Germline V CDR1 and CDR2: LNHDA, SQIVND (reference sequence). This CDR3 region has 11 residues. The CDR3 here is CASSFGDTQYF. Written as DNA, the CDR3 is TGTGCCAGTAGTTTCGGTGATACGCAGTATTTT.

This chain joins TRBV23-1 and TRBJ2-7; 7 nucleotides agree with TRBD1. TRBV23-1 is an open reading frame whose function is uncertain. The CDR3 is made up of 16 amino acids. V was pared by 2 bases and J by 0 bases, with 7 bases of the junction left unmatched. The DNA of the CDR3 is TGCGCCAGCAGTCAAGCAGACAGGGAGCGCTCCTACGAGCAGTACTTC. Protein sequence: CASSQADRERSYEQYF.